A single sample is the source of the 11 T cell receptor beta chains below, sequenced in a study of cytomegalovirus exposure and HLA in healthy donors. PCR primers comprised 60 Vbeta and 13 Jbeta primers. Assay used: immunoSEQ multiplex PCR; TCRdb lists only in-frame clones, some missing. The profile covers about 270,000 clones, with under 80% appearing a single time and about 2.1% taken by the ten largest. The specimen sequenced was PBMCs. The receptors shown here come from a female donor in good health and CMV-seronegative.

The chain uses TRBV11-3 and TRBJ1-1, with D maybe TRBD1 (5 bases). CDR1 SGHNT and CDR2 YENEEA come from the germline V gene. This CDR3 spans 16 amino acids. V was cut by 4 bases and J by 3 bases, with 18 bases left in between. CDR3 sequence reads: CASSSLGREGDTEAFF. In DNA, the CDR3 is TGTGCCAGCAGCTCCCTGGGCAGGGAAGGGGACACTGAAGCTTTCTTT.

This clone has just a few counts. The chain employs TRBV19 and TRBJ2-7, with 7 bases lining up with TRBD2. V was clipped by 6 bases and J by 6 bases; unmatched bases: 11. Germline values: CDR1 LNHDA, CDR2 SQIVND (reference sequence). The CDR3 has 14 amino acids. The CDR3 sequence is CASSLRAGVGEQYF. CDR3 bases: TGTGCCAGTAGCCTCCGGGCGGGAGTTGGCGAGCAGTACTTC.

This clone has just one count. The J gene is TRBJ1-2, the V gene TRBV30, with D hard to call. The length of the CDR3 is 13 residues. The V end lost 3 bases, the J end lost 3 bases, and 11 bases lay between the germline ends. Germline-derived CDR1 and CDR2 are GTSNPN and SVGIG (reference sequence). The CDR3 DNA follows: TGTGCCTGGAGATCTAGCAGGCACTATGGCTACACCTTC. This gives the protein CAWRSSRHYGYTF.

The chain is built from TRBV28 and TRBJ2-7; perhaps TRBD1 as D (5 bases). CDR3 size: 14 residues. Trimming took 2 bases from V and 3 from J, leaving 11 bases between them. The V gene's germline CDR1 is MDHEN and CDR2 SYDVKM. The CDR3 is CASSLPQGHYEQYF. The CDR3 DNA reads as TGTGCCAGCAGTTTACCGCAAGGACACTACGAGCAGTACTTC.

Here the CDR3 DNA reads TGCAGCGTTCTGTCTGGCGGGAAAAACTACGAGCAGTACTTC. Translation: CSVLSGGKNYEQYF. V usage is TRBV29-1 and J usage is TRBJ2-7, with D perhaps TRBD2 (6 bases). V was trimmed by 5 bases and J by 3 bases, leaving 17 bases between them. The CDR3 consists of 14 residues. The germline CDR1 and CDR2 sequences are SQVTM and ANQGSEA.

This chain uses TRBV27 with TRBJ2-7; 7 nucleotides agree with TRBD1. There are 15 residues in the CDR3. Trimming took 2 bases from V and 2 from J; bases not matched to a gene: 6. Per germline, CDR1 MNHEY and CDR2 SMNVEV (reference sequence). CDR3 bases: TGTGCCAGCAGTTTACGAGGGGGCGTCCCCTACGAGCAGTACTTC. This gives the protein CASSLRGGVPYEQYF.

The chain combines TRBV7-2 with TRBJ1-1, with D possibly matching TRBD1 (6 bases). The germline V gene has CDR1 SGHTA and CDR2 FQGNSA. Trimming stripped 5 bases from V and 1 base from J, with 8 bases between. This CDR3 contains 13 residues. The CDR3 reads CASSGGQNTEAFF. The CDR3 nucleotides are TGTGCCAGCAGCGGGGGACAGAACACTGAAGCTTTCTTT.

This sequence joins TRBV2 and TRBJ1-1; the D gene is possibly TRBD1 (5 bases). The CDR3 is 13 amino acids. Trimming removed 10 bases at V and 1 base at J, with 13 bases between. The V gene's germline CDR1 is SNHLY and CDR2 FYNNEI. CDR3 in amino acids: CATSVGGNTEAFF. As DNA, the CDR3 is TGTGCCACTTCAGTCGGGGGGAACACTGAAGCTTTCTTT.

The chain's CDR3 is CASSQRPGQGGDSGNTIYF. CDR3 bases: TGTGCCAGCAGCCAACGACCCGGACAGGGAGGTGATTCTGGAAACACCATATATTTT. The gene calls are TRBV7-9 and TRBJ1-3; 8 positions agree with TRBD1. Trimming cost V 5 bases and J 1 base; bases outside gene matches: 16. Germline-derived CDR1 and CDR2 are SEHNR and FQNEAQ (reference sequence). The CDR3 loop spans 19 amino acids.

The chain joins TRBV6-5 to TRBJ2-7; the D gene is possibly TRBD1 (6 bases). Between the trimmed V and J ends, which lost 2 bases and 3 bases, there was a span of 11 bases. Germline V CDR1 and CDR2: MNHEY, SVGAGI. There are 14 residues in the CDR3. The CDR3 protein is CASSYDRLSYEQYF. In DNA form, the CDR3 reads TGTGCCAGCAGTTACGACAGGCTCAGCTACGAGCAGTACTTC.

The rearrangement links TRBV2 to TRBJ2-6, with a weak D call TRBD2 (7 bases). V lost 6 bases, J lost 3 bases, and 12 bases lay in between. This CDR3 comprises 15 residues. Germline CDR1 and CDR2: SNHLY and FYNNEI. The CDR3 spells CASRRETGGANVLTF. The CDR3 DNA sequence: TGTGCCAGCAGGCGGGAGACAGGTGGGGCCAACGTCCTGACTTTC.